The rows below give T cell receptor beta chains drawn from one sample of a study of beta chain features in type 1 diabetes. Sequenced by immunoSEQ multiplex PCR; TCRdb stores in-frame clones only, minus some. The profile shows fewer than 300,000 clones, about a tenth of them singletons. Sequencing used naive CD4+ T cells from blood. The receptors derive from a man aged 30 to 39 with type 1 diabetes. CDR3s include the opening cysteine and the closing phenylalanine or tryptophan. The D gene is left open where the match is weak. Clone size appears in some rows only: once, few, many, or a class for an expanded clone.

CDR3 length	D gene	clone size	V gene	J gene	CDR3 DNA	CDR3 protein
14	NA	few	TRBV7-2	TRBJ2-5	TGTGCCAGCAGCTTAGCCGGCGGGCAAGAGACCCAGTACTTC	CASSLAGGQETQYF
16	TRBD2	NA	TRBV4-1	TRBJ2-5	TGCGCCAGCAGCCAAGGGACTAGCGGGGGGAGAGAGACCCAGTACTTC	CASSQGTSGGRETQYF
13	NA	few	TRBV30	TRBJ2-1	TGTGCCTGTCTTTCAGGGGCCCAGAATGAGCAGTTCTTC	CACLSGAQNEQFF
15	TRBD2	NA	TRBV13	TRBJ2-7	TGTGCCAGCAGCTTCACTAGCGGGGGAACCTACGAGCAGTACTTC	CASSFTSGGTYEQYF
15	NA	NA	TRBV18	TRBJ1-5	TGTGCCAGCTCACTCCCGGGGGGGGCAGGTCAGCCCCAGCATTTT	CASSLPGGAGQPQHF
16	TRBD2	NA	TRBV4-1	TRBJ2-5	TGCGCCAGCAGCCAAGAAGGAAGAGCGGGGGTGGAGACCCAGTACTTC	CASSQEGRAGVETQYF
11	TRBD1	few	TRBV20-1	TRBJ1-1	TGCAGTGGACAGGGCAACACTGAAGCTTTCTTT	CSGQGNTEAFF
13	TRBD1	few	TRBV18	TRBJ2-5	TGTGCCAGCTCGTCGGACAGGCAAGAGACCCAGTACTTC	CASSSDRQETQYF
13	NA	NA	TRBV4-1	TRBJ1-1	TGCGCCAGCAGCCAAGATGCCCAGGGCAGGGCTTTCTTT	CASSQDAQGRAFF
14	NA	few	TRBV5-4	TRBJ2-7	TGTGCCAGCAGGAGGGTCGGAAGCTCCTACGAGCAGTACTTC	CASRRVGSSYEQYF
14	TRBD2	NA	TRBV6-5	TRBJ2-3	TGTGCCAGCCGTGGCGGGGGGAATCCAAGGGGGCAGTATTTT	CASRGGGNPRGQYF
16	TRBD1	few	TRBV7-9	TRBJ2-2	TGTGCCAGCAGCCCACTGACAGGGGGCAGCGCCGGGGAGCTGTTTTTT	CASSPLTGGSAGELFF
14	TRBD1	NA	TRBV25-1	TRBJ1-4	TGTGCCAGTTCTCCAGGGGGAGCTAATGAAAAACTGTTTTTT	CASSPGGANEKLFF
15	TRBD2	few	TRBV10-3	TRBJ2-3	TGTGCCATCAGTGTCGGGGCGGGGGGCACAGATACGCAGTATTTT	CAISVGAGGTDTQYF
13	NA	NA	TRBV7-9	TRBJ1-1	TGTGCCAGCAGCATCGACTACGGCACTGAAGCTTTCTTT	CASSIDYGTEAFF
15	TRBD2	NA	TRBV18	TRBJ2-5	TGTGCCAGCTCATCCCTACTAGCGGGGGAAGAGACCCAGTACTTC	CASSSLLAGEETQYF
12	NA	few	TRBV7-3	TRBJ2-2	TGTGCCAGCAGCACAGCCGCCGGGGAGCTGTTTTTT	CASSTAAGELFF
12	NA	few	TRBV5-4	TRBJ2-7	TGTGCCAGCAGCACACAGGATTACGAGCAGTACTTC	CASSTQDYEQYF
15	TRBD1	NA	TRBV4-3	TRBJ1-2	TGCGCCAGCAGCCAACTTGCCGGGACAGCCTATGGCTACACCTTC	CASSQLAGTAYGYTF
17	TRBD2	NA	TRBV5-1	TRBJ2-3	TGCGCCAGCGCATCCGGGACTAGCGGTCCCCAGCCAGATACGCAGTATTTT	CASASGTSGPQPDTQYF
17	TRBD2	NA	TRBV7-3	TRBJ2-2	TGTGCCAGCAGCTCGACTAGCGGGGGGCCAAACACCGGGGAGCTGTTTTTT	CASSSTSGGPNTGELFF
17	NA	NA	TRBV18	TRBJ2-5	TGTGCCAGCTCACCTCTCATGTTGCAGGCCTCAGGGGAGACCCAGTACTTC	CASSPLMLQASGETQYF
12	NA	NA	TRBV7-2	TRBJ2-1	TGTGCCAGCAGCTTATCACTAGCTGAGCAGTTCTTC	CASSLSLAEQFF
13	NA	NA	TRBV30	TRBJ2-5	TGTGCCTGGAGCGCCGACAGTAAAGAGACCCAGTACTTC	CAWSADSKETQYF
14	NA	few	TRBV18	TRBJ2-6	TGTGCCAGCTCACCATCGTCGGGGGCCAACGTCCTGACTTTC	CASSPSSGANVLTF
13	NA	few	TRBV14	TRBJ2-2	TGTGCCAGCAGTCCAAGAGTATCCGGGGAGCTGTTTTTT	CASSPRVSGELFF
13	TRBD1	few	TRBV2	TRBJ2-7	TGTGCCAGCAGTGGACAGGGGAGGTACGAGCAGTACTTC	CASSGQGRYEQYF
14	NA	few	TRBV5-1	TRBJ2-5	TGCGCCAGCAGCTCCCGGGACACCCAAGAGACCCAGTACTTC	CASSSRDTQETQYF
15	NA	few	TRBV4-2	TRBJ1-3	TGTGCCAGCAGCCAACCGTCCGCAGGGGGAAACACCATATATTTT	CASSQPSAGGNTIYF
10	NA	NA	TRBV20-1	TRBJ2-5	TGCAGTGCTGTCCGGGAGACCCAGTACTTC	CSAVRETQYF
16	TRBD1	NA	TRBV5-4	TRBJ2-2	TGTGCCAGCAGCAACCGACAGGGTCCGAACACCGGGGAGCTGTTTTTT	CASSNRQGPNTGELFF
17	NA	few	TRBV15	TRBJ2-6	TGTGCCACCAGCAGAGGTCCAGGGATCTCTGGGGCCAACGTCCTGACTTTC	CATSRGPGISGANVLTF
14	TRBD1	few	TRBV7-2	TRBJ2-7	TGTGCCAGCAGCTTTGACTCCGGGACAGGCCCAATTGGCTTC	CASSFDSGTGPIGF
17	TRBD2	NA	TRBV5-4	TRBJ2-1	TGTGCCAGCAGCACCGGACTAGCGGGGGGCGAGAGCAATGAGCAGTTCTTC	CASSTGLAGGESNEQFF
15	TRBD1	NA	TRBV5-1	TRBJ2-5	TGCGCCAGCAGCTTGGAACAGGGGCACCGCGGGACCCAGTACTTC	CASSLEQGHRGTQYF
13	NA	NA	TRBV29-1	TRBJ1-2	TGCAGCGTTGATCTACGGGGGGCTCATGGCTACACCTTC	CSVDLRGAHGYTF
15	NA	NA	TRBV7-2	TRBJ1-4	TGTGCCAGCAGCCCCCAGACAGGCACTAATGAAAAACTGTTTTTT	CASSPQTGTNEKLFF
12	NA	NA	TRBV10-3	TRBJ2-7	TGTGCCATCAATACAGGTACCTACGAGCAGTACTTC	CAINTGTYEQYF
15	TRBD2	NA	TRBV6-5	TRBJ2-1	TGTGCCAGCAGTTACTTAACGGGGGGGCCGTATGAGCAGTTCTTC	CASSYLTGGPYEQFF
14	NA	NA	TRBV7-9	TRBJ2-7	TGTGCCAGCAGCCCCCAGACAGCCTCCTACGAGCAGTACTTC	CASSPQTASYEQYF
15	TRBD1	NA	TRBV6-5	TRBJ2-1	TGTGCCAGCAGCGAACCGGGACAGGGGACTAATGAGCAGTTCTTC	CASSEPGQGTNEQFF
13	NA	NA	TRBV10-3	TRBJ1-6	TGTGCCATCGTACACAGGCCAAATTCACCCCTCCACTTT	CAIVHRPNSPLHF
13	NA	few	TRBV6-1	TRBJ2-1	TGTGCCAGCAGTGTGGAGGTAGCTAATGAGCAGTTCTTC	CASSVEVANEQFF
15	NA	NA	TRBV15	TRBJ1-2	TGTGCCACCAGCACCGTAGGGGGAGGGAACTATGGCTACACCTTC	CATSTVGGGNYGYTF
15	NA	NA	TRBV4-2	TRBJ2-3	TGTGCCAGCAGCCAAGAAGGTGGTGCGGGAGATACGCAGTATTTT	CASSQEGGAGDTQYF
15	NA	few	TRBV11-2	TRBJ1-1	TGTGCCAGCATCAGCTTGTTCTCGGGTGGTACTGAAGCTTTCTTT	CASISLFSGGTEAFF
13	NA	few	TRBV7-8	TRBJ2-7	TGTGCCAGCCTCGGCGGAGGCTCCTACGAGCAGTACTTC	CASLGGGSYEQYF
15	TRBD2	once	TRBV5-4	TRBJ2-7	TGTGCCAGCAGCTCCGGACTAGCGGGGAATTACGAGCAGTACTTC	CASSSGLAGNYEQYF
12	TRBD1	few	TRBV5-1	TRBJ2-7	TGCGCCAGCAGCAAGGACAGGGGGGAGCAGTACTTC	CASSKDRGEQYF
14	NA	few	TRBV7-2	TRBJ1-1	TGTGCCAGCAGCTTTGACCAAGGGAGCACTGAAGCTTTCTTT	CASSFDQGSTEAFF
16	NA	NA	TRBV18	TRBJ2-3	TGTGCCAGCTCACCACCGGCAGGGTTAGGGGCAGATACGCAGTATTTT	CASSPPAGLGADTQYF
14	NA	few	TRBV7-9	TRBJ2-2	TGTGCCAGCAGCCCTCTGGAGCTCACCGGGGAGCTGTTTTTT	CASSPLELTGELFF
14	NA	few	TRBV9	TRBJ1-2	TGTGCCAGCAGCCTCGACGGGACTAACTATGGCTACACCTTC	CASSLDGTNYGYTF
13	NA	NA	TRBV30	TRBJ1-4	TGTGCTCAACTGGGGGGGTATAATGAAAAACTGTTTTTT	CAQLGGYNEKLFF
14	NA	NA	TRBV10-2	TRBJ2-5	TGCGCCAGCAGTGAGATCGGACTGGGAGAGACCCAGTACTTC	CASSEIGLGETQYF